This T cell receptor (beta chain) appears in the sequencing data of a study of blood T cell repertoires in COVID-19. Sequenced by immunoSEQ multiplex PCR; TCRdb stores in-frame clones only, minus some. The data contain 60,000 to 95,000 clones, over 85% of them singletons. There are 16 residues in the CDR3. With 1 base clipped from V and 4 bases from J, the junction kept 4 bases outside the gene matches. The germline V gene has CDR1 MDHEN and CDR2 SYDVKM. The rearrangement uses TRBV28 and TRBJ2-5; 12 nucleotides line up with TRBD2. What was sequenced was peripheral blood. This TCR was recovered from a woman of 80 years or more with active or convalescent COVID-19. CDR3 in amino acids: CASSLSWGLAGETQYF. The DNA for the CDR3 is TGTGCCAGCAGTTTATCCTGGGGACTAGCGGGAGAGACCCAGTACTTC.